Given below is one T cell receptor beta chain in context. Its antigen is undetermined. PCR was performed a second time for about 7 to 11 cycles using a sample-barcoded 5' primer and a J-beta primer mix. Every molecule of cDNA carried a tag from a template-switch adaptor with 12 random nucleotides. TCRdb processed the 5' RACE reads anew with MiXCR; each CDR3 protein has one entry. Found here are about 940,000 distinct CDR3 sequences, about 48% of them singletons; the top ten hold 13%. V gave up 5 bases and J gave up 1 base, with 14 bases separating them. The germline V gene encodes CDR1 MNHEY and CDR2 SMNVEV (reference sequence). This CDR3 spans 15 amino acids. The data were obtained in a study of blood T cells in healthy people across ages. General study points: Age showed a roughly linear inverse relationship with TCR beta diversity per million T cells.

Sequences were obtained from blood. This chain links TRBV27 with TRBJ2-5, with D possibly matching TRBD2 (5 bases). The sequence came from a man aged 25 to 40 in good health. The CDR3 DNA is TGTGCCAGCAGTCCCCGCAGAGGGTCCCAAGAGACCCAGTACTTC. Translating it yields CASSPRRGSQETQYF.